This T cell receptor beta chain was found in a study of blood T cell repertoires in COVID-19. Study-wide background: Sites across the United States, Italy and Spain contributed samples from acute and convalescent COVID-19. Sources were T cells, B-cell-depleted T cells, or PBMCs; the material itself was cDNA or gDNA.

Seattle patient enrollment occurred during active infection, with longitudinal follow-up thereafter. Original processing methods: Reference gene primer amplification gave nucleated cell count estimates. Sequenced by immunoSEQ multiplex PCR; TCRdb stores in-frame clones only, minus some. V, J and clone size were drawn from that table, and D and trimming were deduced from the DNA. The sample lists some 50,000 clones; approximately 95% were seen once. Germline assignment: CDR1 SQVTM and CDR2 ANQGSEA. Trimming took 7 bases from V and 5 from J, leaving 15 bases between them. The CDR3 is 12 amino acids. This clone was recorded a few times.

This sequence originates from a man between 60 and 75 years old with COVID-19, enrolled during active disease. The chain links TRBV29-1 to TRBJ2-7; D is possibly TRBD1 (6 bases). Source material: peripheral blood. DNA of the CDR3: TGCAGCGCACTCGGGCAGGGGAACGAGCAGTACTTC. Its translation: CSALGQGNEQYF.